This is a list of T cell receptor beta chains from one sample in a study of technical replicates of blood from several donors. The method was immunoSEQ multiplex PCR; TCRdb's version includes in-frame clones alone and lacks a portion of them. The sample includes tens of thousands of clones, 80% to 90% of them seen just once. Sequenced sample: PBMCs. The receptors were gathered from a human donor in good health. Some clones in this sample may be carry-over from other donors' samples. CDR3s include the opening cysteine and the closing phenylalanine or tryptophan. Each record gives: D gene, clone size, CDR3 length, J gene, V gene, CDR3 DNA, CDR3 protein. D genes are given only for firm matches. Clone size, where shown, is once, few, many, or a class for clones that have expanded.

NA,NA,13,TRBJ2-5,TRBV6-5,TGTGCCAGCAGAAGGACAGAGCAAGAGACCCAGTACTTC,CASRRTEQETQYF
NA,NA,13,TRBJ1-2,TRBV5-4,TGTGCCAGCAACTCTGGGGGCAGATATGGCTACACCTTC,CASNSGGRYGYTF
NA,NA,15,TRBJ2-7,TRBV4-3,TGCGCCAGCAGCCAAGATTTAAGCGCGGGCTACGAGCAGTACTTC,CASSQDLSAGYEQYF
NA,NA,14,TRBJ2-3,TRBV7-3,TGTGCCAGCAGTCGGGACACTAGCACAGATACGCAGTATTTT,CASSRDTSTDTQYF
NA,NA,15,TRBJ2-7,TRBV5-1,TGCGCCAGCAGCTTTAGGGTGGGAGGCCCAGACGAGCAGTACTTC,CASSFRVGGPDEQYF
TRBD2,NA,17,TRBJ2-1,TRBV5-1,TGCGCCAGCAGTGGGACTAGCGGGTCCGTGGGAGCCAATGAGCAGTTCTTC,CASSGTSGSVGANEQFF
NA,NA,13,TRBJ2-1,TRBV21-1,TGTGCCAGCAGTACTAGCGGGAGAAATGAGCAGTTCTTC,CASSTSGRNEQFF
NA,once,13,TRBJ2-1,TRBV2,TGTGCCAGCAGTGAAGAGTGGGGCTATGAGCAGTTCTTC,CASSEEWGYEQFF
TRBD1,NA,16,TRBJ2-7,TRBV6-6,TGTGCCAGCACTGACCGGGGGGACAGGGTTTGGAACGAGCAGTACTTC,CASTDRGDRVWNEQYF
NA,few,15,TRBJ1-1,TRBV6-5,TGTGCCAGCAGTTACTCGTGGGACAAGAACACTGAAGCTTTCTTT,CASSYSWDKNTEAFF
TRBD2,few,14,TRBJ2-5,TRBV5-6,TGTGCCAGCAGCTTATGGGGAGGGAGAGAGACCCAGTACTTC,CASSLWGGRETQYF
NA,NA,16,TRBJ1-1,TRBV5-6,TGTGCCAGCAGCTTGGCCTTTGGCCCCGAGGCCACTGAAGCTTTCTTT,CASSLAFGPEATEAFF
TRBD2,NA,16,TRBJ2-3,TRBV2,TGTGCCAGCAGTACTAGCGGGGGGGGAAGCACAGATACGCAGTATTTT,CASSTSGGGSTDTQYF
TRBD1,NA,12,TRBJ1-1,TRBV30,TGTGCCTGGAATAGACAGGGTCGAGAAGCTTTCTTT,CAWNRQGREAFF
TRBD1,NA,18,TRBJ2-5,TRBV16,TGTGCCAGCAGCCCGACCTGGACAGGGAAATTCCAAGAATCGACCCAGTACTTC,CASSPTWTGKFQESTQYF
NA,NA,17,TRBJ2-7,TRBV6-1,TGTGCCAGCAGTGAAAGTGTAGTCAGCGGTATACCCTACGAGCAGTACTTC,CASSESVVSGIPYEQYF
TRBD2,NA,14,TRBJ2-7,TRBV4-1,TGCGCCAGCAGCTCCTCGCGGGGGAACTACGAGCAGTACTTC,CASSSSRGNYEQYF
NA,NA,14,TRBJ2-2,TRBV2,TGTGCCAGCAGTGAAGAATTTGCGTCCGGGGAGCTGTTTTTT,CASSEEFASGELFF
TRBD2,NA,16,TRBJ2-1,TRBV5-4,TGTGCCAGCAGCTTGGGAATAGCGGGGTCCTACAATGAGCAGTTCTTC,CASSLGIAGSYNEQFF
NA,NA,14,TRBJ2-7,TRBV6-5,TGTGCCAGCAGTAAGACAGGGACTTCCTACGAGCAGTACTTC,CASSKTGTSYEQYF
NA,NA,14,TRBJ1-1,TRBV19,TGTGCCAGTAGTACCCTATCGTCTAACACTGAAGCTTTCTTT,CASSTLSSNTEAFF
TRBD1,NA,15,TRBJ2-1,TRBV27,TGTGCCAGCACCCCGATCGGACAGGCTAACAATGAGCAGTTCTTC,CASTPIGQANNEQFF
NA,NA,13,TRBJ2-5,TRBV30,TGTGCCTGGAGTCCACAGGGGGGGGAGACCCAGTACTTC,CAWSPQGGETQYF
TRBD1,NA,14,TRBJ1-1,TRBV6-5,TGTGCCAGCAGTTACTCGTCAGGGGGCGCGAAAGCTTTCTTT,CASSYSSGGAKAFF
NA,NA,14,TRBJ1-5,TRBV2,TGTGCCAGCAATCTCCAGGGCGGCAATCAGCCCCAGCATTTT,CASNLQGGNQPQHF
NA,NA,14,TRBJ1-6,TRBV30,TGTGCCTGGAAACCTGGCTCGTATAATTCACCCCTCCACTTT,CAWKPGSYNSPLHF
TRBD1,NA,15,TRBJ1-1,TRBV27,TGTGCCAGCAGCCCTTTCGGGACAGGTTTGACTGAAGCTTTCTTT,CASSPFGTGLTEAFF
TRBD1,NA,16,TRBJ2-7,TRBV4-3,TGCGCCAGCAGCCAGGAACGGGACAGACTCCCCCACGAGCAGTACTTC,CASSQERDRLPHEQYF
TRBD2,NA,16,TRBJ2-1,TRBV19,TGTGCCAGTAGTTGGACAGCGGGAGGCACCTACAATGAGCAGTTCTTC,CASSWTAGGTYNEQFF
TRBD1,NA,13,TRBJ1-5,TRBV7-2,TGTGCCAGCAGCTCCGGACAGGGCGCGCCCCAGCATTTT,CASSSGQGAPQHF
TRBD2,NA,13,TRBJ2-1,TRBV6-4,TGTGCCAGCAGCTCGGAAGCGGGAACTGGTCCGTTCTTC,CASSSEAGTGPFF
TRBD1,NA,15,TRBJ2-1,TRBV2,TGTGCCAGCAATAGTCCCGGGACAGGGTTGGTTGAGCAGTTCTTC,CASNSPGTGLVEQFF
TRBD2,NA,19,TRBJ2-5,TRBV7-2,TGTGCCAGCAGCAACAGACGGACGACTAGCGGGAGGTCCCAAGAGACCCAGTACTTC,CASSNRRTTSGRSQETQYF
NA,NA,14,TRBJ1-4,TRBV5-1,TGCGCCAGCAGCTACAGGGTGGCTAATGAAAAACTGTTTTTT,CASSYRVANEKLFF
NA,NA,13,TRBJ2-2,TRBV25-1,TGTGCCAGCTTAGCAGATAACACCGGGGAGCTGTTTTTT,CASLADNTGELFF
NA,NA,14,TRBJ1-6,TRBV7-6,TGTGCCAGCCGCCCGGGCAGGGGAGCTTCACCCCTCCACTTT,CASRPGRGASPLHF
TRBD2,few,15,TRBJ2-2,TRBV5-6,TGTGCCAGCAGCTTTGCCGGGAGGACCACCGGGGAGCTGTTTTTT,CASSFAGRTTGELFF
NA,few,11,TRBJ1-1,TRBV29-1,TGCAGCGTAGCCTGGAACACTGAAGCTTTCTTT,CSVAWNTEAFF
TRBD1,once,13,TRBJ1-1,TRBV5-8,TGTGCCAGCAGCAAAGGGGGCGCCGGGTTAGCTTTCTTT,CASSKGGAGLAFF
TRBD1,NA,14,TRBJ1-1,TRBV5-1,TGCGCCAGCAGCTCGGGACAGTTCGACACTGAAGCTTTCTTT,CASSSGQFDTEAFF